The 7 T cell receptor beta chains in this list originate from one sample, sequenced in a study of shared clonotypes between healthy human individuals. The repertoire was sequenced with immunoSEQ multiplex PCR; TCRdb's copy has only in-frame clones and lacks some. The table lists approximately 1.1 million clones, around three quarters of them singletons. The sequencing sample was made of memory CD4+ T cells from PBMCs. The subset denotes: CD45RA-negative fraction. Receptor source: a man younger than 30 in good health. Some clones in this sample may be carry-over from other donors' samples.

At least ten counts were recorded for this clone. This chain links TRBV5-1 with TRBJ1-4; D is unclear. Trimming stripped 2 bases from V and 2 bases from J, with 10 bases between. Germline loops: CDR1 SGHRS, CDR2 YFSETQ. The CDR3 loop spans 15 amino acids. CDR3: CASSLPSGTNEKLFF. As DNA, the CDR3 is TGCGCCAGCAGCTTACCCAGTGGCACTAATGAAAAACTGTTTTTT. Based on the CDR3 plus reference TRBV5-1 and TRBJ1-4, the full variable domain is KAGVTQTPRYLIKTRGQQVTLSCSPISGHRSVSWYQQTPGQGLQFLFEYFSETQRNKGNFPGRFSGRQFSNSRSEMNVSTLELGDSALYLCASSLPSGTNEKLFFGSGTQLSVL.

The V and J genes are TRBV5-1 and TRBJ2-5; D ambiguous. Trimming removed 5 bases from V and 2 bases from J, with 13 bases in between. This CDR3 comprises 14 residues. Per the germline V gene, CDR1 is SGHRS and CDR2 is YFSETQ. CDR3 in amino acids: CASSSTTGQETQYF. CDR3 DNA sequence: TGCGCCAGCAGTTCAACAACCGGGCAAGAGACCCAGTACTTC.

This clone was detected a few times. CDR3 in amino acids: CASSPRDRGYTEAFF. The DNA for the CDR3 is TGTGCCAGCAGTCCCCGGGACAGGGGTTACACTGAAGCTTTCTTT. The chain is built from TRBV28 and TRBJ1-1; 10 positions match TRBD1. With V trimmed by 5 bases and J by 3 bases, 6 bases remained unmatched. CDR3 length: 15 residues. The germline CDR1 and CDR2 sequences are MDHEN and SYDVKM.

The chain is built from TRBV2 and TRBJ2-7, with D maybe TRBD2 (6 bases). From germline, CDR1 is SNHLY and CDR2 FYNNEI. V shed 2 bases and J shed 6 bases, with 14 bases lying between them. The CDR3 contains 14 residues. The CDR3 sequence is CASSEPPGVVEQYF. The CDR3 DNA reads TGTGCCAGCAGTGAACCTCCGGGAGTGGTCGAGCAGTACTTC.

The rearrangement joins TRBV5-1 to TRBJ2-5; TRBD2 is a possible D gene (6 bases). The germline V and J ends were trimmed by 2 bases and 1 base, with 15 bases remaining between them. CDR1 is SGHRS and CDR2 is YFSETQ in the germline V gene. The CDR3 consists of 16 residues. Written as DNA, the CDR3 is TGCGCCAGCAGCTTCGGGGGTGCGTATATCCAAGAGACCCAGTACTTC. It translates to CASSFGGAYIQETQYF. The full variable domain, rest sourced from reference TRBV5-1 and TRBJ2-5, is KAGVTQTPRYLIKTRGQQVTLSCSPISGHRSVSWYQQTPGQGLQFLFEYFSETQRNKGNFPGRFSGRQFSNSRSEMNVSTLELGDSALYLCASSFGGAYIQETQYFGPGTRLLVL.

This clone was counted a single time. J is TRBJ2-5 and V is TRBV5-1; D ambiguous. V was trimmed by 2 bases and J by 4 bases, leaving 9 bases between them. Germline loops: CDR1 SGHRS, CDR2 YFSETQ. CDR3 length equals 13 residues. The CDR3 DNA follows: TGCGCCAGCAGCTTTGGCCTCCGAGAGACCCAGTACTTC. Translating gives CASSFGLRETQYF.

This clone has only a few counts. The chain recombines TRBV19 with TRBJ1-2; no reliable D call. V lost 6 bases, J lost 4 bases, and 18 bases lay in between. Germline CDR1 and CDR2: LNHDA and SQIVND (reference sequence). The CDR3 contains 15 residues. The CDR3 reads CASSQGRLQPYGYTF. CDR3 in DNA: TGTGCCAGTAGCCAAGGACGGCTGCAACCCTATGGCTACACCTTC.